The sequence of this T cell receptor (beta chain) was determined in a study of cytomegalovirus exposure and HLA in healthy donors. In the case of this clone: Its antigen is still unknown.

Germline V gene data show CDR1 as LNHDA and CDR2 as SQIVND (reference sequence). The CDR3 runs 14 residues. Trimming took 3 bases from V and 3 from J; bases not matched to a gene: 0. Repertoires were generated with immunoSEQ multiplex PCR, while TCRdb's copy carries only in-frame clones and drops some. The sample has about 120,000 clones, about 88% seen once. Study-wide results and limits: In a later analysis, first-cohort TCR clusters were found to tend to co-occur in the 100 to 150 validation repertoires. The study labeled 170 or so TCR beta chains cytomegalovirus-associated.

Material: PBMCs. This sequence joins TRBV19 and TRBJ1-2; 11 bases match TRBD1. The receptor was derived from a young woman in good health and CMV-seronegative. The DNA of the CDR3 is TGTGCCAGTAGTATGGACAGGGGGCACTATGGCTACACCTTC. Translation: CASSMDRGHYGYTF.